This T cell receptor beta chain is from a study of blood T cell repertoires in COVID-19 (dated by TCRdb to about 2020). Regarding the research as a whole: Collaborator samples came from the United States, Italy and Spain and covered acute and convalescent phases of COVID-19. The material from the prospective study consisted of cDNA or gDNA derived from T cells, B-cell-depleted T cells, or PBMCs. Subjects who had been exposed to COVID-19, were actively infected with it, or had recovered from it provided the deeply sampled blood TCRbeta repertoires that made up the dataset. The repertoires were made available in a free public database intended to serve as a resource for research on the immune response to SARS-CoV-2. Samples were obtained from the ongoing ImmuneRACE study (first 160 participants) and from about 1,300 subjects provided by 6 global collaborators. Sample metadata almost always included a de-identified subject ID, COVID-19 status, age in years and sex. Where HLA class I and class II types were available, the types were taken from metadata supplied by the sample provider, not from assay-based typing. The paper's findings and limits, for the study overall: Clinical and demographic metadata were provided uncurated, with the amount varying by source and participant.

TCRbeta CDR3 regions were amplified from genomic DNA by means of the immunoSEQ Assay, a bias-controlled multiplex PCR. The original methods were these. The number of nucleated cells in each sample was estimated by amplification of reference gene primers within the assay. To quantify the absolute abundance of each unique TCRbeta CDR3 rearrangement, sequence reads were collapsed and filtered. Productive Simpson clonality was computed per sample as the square root of Simpson's diversity index over productive rearrangements. TCRdb obtained this table from immuneACCESS and retained in-frame rearrangements with V and J assigned. These tables miss some clones; where compared with another copy, unresolved V genes account for less than half of the shortfall, and the remainder is unexplained. D and trimming were read from the DNA, whereas the V and J calls and clone size are those reported in that table. The table for this sample lists 310,000 or so clones; approximately 90% of them were counted only once. The top ten hold approximately 5.2% of the sample.

The sample holds a few counts of this clone. Its binding antigen is unknown. There are no base qualities to consult, and no much larger clone falls within one base. In the prospective study, participants were about 18 to 95 years old, resided in about two dozen geographic areas of the United States, and were enrolled through a virtual design. In the prospective study, cohorts were assigned on the basis of participant-reported clinical history obtained from a screening survey and a study questionnaire. For ImmuneRACE Cohort 3, a participant was defined as recovered based on two consecutive negative NP/OP PCR tests, clearance by a healthcare professional, or resolution of symptoms. In the prospective study, whole blood, serum and a nasopharyngeal or oropharyngeal swab were collected from each participant by mobile phlebotomists. Additional blood draws and questionnaires over an approximately 2-month period could optionally be provided by prospective study participants. Prospective study blood samples were shipped either frozen or at room temperature before DNA extraction.

In the germline V gene, CDR1 corresponds to SGHRS and CDR2 to YFSETQ. A distance of 10 bases separates the germline ends of V and J, which lose 0 bases and 1 base respectively. Including the terminal cysteine and phenylalanine, the CDR3 comprises 15 residues. The retained sequence is limited to the CDR3, 45 bases, with the frame set at the first base. Material: PBMCs or T cells enriched from blood (not recorded which). This receptor was identified in a woman aged 25 to 39 who had recovered from COVID-19. The chain links TRBV5-1 with TRBJ1-1; 5 matching bases give a weak D call of TRBD1. CDR3 protein: CASSLVAGQNTEAFF. The DNA is as follows: TGCGCCAGCAGCTTGGTAGCAGGGCAGAACACTGAAGCTTTCTTT.